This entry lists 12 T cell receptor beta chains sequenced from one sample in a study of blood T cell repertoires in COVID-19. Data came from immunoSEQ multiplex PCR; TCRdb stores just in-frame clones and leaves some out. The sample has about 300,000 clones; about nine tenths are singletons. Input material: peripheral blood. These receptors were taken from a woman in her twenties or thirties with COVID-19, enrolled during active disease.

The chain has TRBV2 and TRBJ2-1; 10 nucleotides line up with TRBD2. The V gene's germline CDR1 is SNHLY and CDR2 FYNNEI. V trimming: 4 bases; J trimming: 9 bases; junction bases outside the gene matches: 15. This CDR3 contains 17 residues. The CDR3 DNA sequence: TGTGCCAGCAGTGGGGGGGTAGGGACTAGCGAGGTAGGTGAGCAGTTCTTC. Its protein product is CASSGGVGTSEVGEQFF.

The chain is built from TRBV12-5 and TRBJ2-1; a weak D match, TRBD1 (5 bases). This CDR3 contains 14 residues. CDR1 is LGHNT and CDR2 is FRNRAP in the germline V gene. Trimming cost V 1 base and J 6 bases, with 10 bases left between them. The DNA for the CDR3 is TGTGCTAGTGGTTTGGGCAGGGTGGGCAATGAGCAGTTCTTC. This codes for CASGLGRVGNEQFF.

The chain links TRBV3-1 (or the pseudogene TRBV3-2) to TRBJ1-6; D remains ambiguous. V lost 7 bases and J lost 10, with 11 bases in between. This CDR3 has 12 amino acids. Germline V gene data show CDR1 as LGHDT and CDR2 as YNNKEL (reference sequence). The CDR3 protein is CASTRTGSPLHF. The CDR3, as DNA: TGTGCCAGCACCCGGACGGGATCACCCCTCCACTTT.

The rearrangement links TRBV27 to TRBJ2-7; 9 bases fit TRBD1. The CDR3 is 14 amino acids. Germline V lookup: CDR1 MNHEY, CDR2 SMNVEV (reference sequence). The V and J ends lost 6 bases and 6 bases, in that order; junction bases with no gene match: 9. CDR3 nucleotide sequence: TGTGCCAGCAGAGCCGACAGGGGGGGTTCCGAGCAGTACTTC. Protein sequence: CASRADRGGSEQYF.

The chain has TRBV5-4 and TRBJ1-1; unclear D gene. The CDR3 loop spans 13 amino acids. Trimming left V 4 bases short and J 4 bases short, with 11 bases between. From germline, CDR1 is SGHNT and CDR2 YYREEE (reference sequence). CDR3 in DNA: TGTGCCAGCAGCCAGACTGTGAGCACTGAAGCTTTCTTT. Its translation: CASSQTVSTEAFF.

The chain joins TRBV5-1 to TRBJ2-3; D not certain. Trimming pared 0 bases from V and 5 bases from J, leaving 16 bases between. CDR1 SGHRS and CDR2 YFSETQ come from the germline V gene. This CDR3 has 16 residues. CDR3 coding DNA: TGCGCCAGCAGCTTGGGGCCAGCGAGCGCCGAAGATACGCAGTATTTT. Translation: CASSLGPASAEDTQYF. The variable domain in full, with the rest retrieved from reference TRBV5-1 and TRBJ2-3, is KAGVTQTPRYLIKTRGQQVTLSCSPISGHRSVSWYQQTPGQGLQFLFEYFSETQRNKGNFPGRFSGRQFSNSRSEMNVSTLELGDSALYLCASSLGPASAEDTQYFGPGTRLTVL.

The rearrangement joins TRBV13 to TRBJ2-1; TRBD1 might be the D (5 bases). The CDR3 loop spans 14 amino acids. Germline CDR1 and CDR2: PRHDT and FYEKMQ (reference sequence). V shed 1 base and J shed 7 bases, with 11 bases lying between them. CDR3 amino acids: CASSLDGRANEQFF. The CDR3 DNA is TGTGCCAGCAGCTTAGATGGCAGGGCGAATGAGCAGTTCTTC.

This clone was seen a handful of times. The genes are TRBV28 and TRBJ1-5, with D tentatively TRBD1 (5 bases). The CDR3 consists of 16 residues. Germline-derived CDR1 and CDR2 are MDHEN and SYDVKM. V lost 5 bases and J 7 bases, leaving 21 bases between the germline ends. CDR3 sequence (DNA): TGTGCCAGCAGTCCACCCCTTATGCGGGGCGGGCAGCCCCAGCATTTT. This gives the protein CASSPPLMRGGQPQHF. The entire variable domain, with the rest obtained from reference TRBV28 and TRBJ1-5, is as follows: DVKVTQSSRYLVKRTGEKVFLECVQDMDHENMFWYRQDPGLGLRLIYFSYDVKMKEKGDIPEGYSVSREKKERFSLILESASTNQTSMYLCASSPPLMRGGQPQHFGDGTRLSIL.

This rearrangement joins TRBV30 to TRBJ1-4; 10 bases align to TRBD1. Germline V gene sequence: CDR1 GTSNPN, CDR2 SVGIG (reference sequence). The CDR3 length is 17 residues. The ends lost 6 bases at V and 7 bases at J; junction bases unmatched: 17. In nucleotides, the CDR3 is TGTGCCTGCAATAGGGCGGGACAGGGGATAACAGGTGAAAAACTGTTTTTT. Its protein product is CACNRAGQGITGEKLFF.

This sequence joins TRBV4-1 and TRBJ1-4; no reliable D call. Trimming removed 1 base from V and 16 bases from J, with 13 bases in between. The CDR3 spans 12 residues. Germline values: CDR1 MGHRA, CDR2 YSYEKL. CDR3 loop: CASSQGSKRRFF. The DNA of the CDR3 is TGCGCCAGCAGCCAAGGAAGCAAACGTCGGTTTTTT.

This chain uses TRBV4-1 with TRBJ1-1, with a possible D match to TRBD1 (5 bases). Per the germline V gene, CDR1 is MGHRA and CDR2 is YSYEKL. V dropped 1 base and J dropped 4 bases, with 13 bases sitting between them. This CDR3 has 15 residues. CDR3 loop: CASSQATGVGTEAFF. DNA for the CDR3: TGCGCCAGCAGCCAAGCGACGGGGGTGGGCACTGAAGCTTTCTTT.

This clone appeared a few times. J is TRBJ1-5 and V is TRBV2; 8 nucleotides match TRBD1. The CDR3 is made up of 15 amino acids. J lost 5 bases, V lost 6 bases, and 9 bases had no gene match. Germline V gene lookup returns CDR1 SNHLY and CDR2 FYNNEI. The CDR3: CASRAGTGGYQPQHF. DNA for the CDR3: TGTGCCAGCAGGGCCGGGACAGGCGGGTATCAGCCCCAGCATTTT.